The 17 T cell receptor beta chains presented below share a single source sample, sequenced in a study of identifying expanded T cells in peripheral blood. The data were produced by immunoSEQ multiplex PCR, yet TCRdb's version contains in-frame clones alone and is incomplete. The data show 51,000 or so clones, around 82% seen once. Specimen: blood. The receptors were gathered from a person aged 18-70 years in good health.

CDR3 residues: CASRLAGGTYNEQFF. Here the CDR3 DNA reads TGTGCCAGTAGACTAGCGGGAGGAACGTACAATGAGCAGTTCTTC. The rearrangement links TRBV7-2 to TRBJ2-1; TRBD2 matches at 13 bases. The junction had 6 bases not matched to a gene; V was cut back by 9 bases and J by 4 bases. CDR3 length: 15 amino acids. Germline values: CDR1 SGHTA, CDR2 FQGNSA.

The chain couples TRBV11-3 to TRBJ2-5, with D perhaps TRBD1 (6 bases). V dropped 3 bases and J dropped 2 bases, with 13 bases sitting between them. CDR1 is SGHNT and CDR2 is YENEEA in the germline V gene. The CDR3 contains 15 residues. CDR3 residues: CASSFQDSLQETQYF. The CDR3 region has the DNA TGTGCCAGCAGCTTCCAGGACAGCCTTCAAGAGACCCAGTACTTC.

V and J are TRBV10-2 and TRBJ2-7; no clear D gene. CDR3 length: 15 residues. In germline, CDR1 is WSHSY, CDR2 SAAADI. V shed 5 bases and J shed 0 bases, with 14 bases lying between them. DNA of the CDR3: TGCGCCAGCAGTTTCGACATTGTTCGCTCCTACGAGCAGTACGTC. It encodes CASSFDIVRSYEQYV.

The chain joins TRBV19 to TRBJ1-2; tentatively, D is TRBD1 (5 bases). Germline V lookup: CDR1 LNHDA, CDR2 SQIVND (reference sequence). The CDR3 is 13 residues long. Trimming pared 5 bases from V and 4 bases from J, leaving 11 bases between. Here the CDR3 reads CASSLGHPYGYTF. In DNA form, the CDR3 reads TGTGCCAGTAGTCTCGGACACCCCTATGGCTACACCTTC.

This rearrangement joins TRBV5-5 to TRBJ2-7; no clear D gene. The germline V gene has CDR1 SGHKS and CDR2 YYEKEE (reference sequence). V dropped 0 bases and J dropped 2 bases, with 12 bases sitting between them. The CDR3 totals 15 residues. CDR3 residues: CASSLGLGTAYEQYF. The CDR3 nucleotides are TGTGCCAGCAGCTTGGGGCTGGGAACGGCCTACGAGCAGTACTTC.

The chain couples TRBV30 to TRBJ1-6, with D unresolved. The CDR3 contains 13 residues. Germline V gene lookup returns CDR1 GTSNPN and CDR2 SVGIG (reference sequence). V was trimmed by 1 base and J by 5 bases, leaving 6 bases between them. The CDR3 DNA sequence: TGTGCCTGGAGTGGGCAGAATAATTCACCCCTCCACTTT. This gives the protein CAWSGQNNSPLHF.

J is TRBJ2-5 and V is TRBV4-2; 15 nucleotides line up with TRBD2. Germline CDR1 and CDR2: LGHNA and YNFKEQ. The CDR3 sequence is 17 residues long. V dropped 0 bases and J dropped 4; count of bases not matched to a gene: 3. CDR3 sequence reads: CASSQEPGLAGGETQYF. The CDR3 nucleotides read TGTGCCAGCAGCCAAGAACCGGGACTAGCGGGAGGAGAGACCCAGTACTTC.

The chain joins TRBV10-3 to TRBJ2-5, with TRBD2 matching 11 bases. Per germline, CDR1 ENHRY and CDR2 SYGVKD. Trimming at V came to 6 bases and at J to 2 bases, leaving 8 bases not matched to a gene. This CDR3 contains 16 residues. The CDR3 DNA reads TGTGCCATCAGCAGCGGGACTAGCGGATTTCAAGAGACCCAGTACTTC. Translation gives CAISSGTSGFQETQYF.

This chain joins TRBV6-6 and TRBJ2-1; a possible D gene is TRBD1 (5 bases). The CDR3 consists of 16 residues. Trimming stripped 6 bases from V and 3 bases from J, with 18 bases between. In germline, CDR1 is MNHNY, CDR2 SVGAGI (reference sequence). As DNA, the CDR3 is TGTGCCAGCAGGGACGACGAACAGGATTACTACAATGAGCAGTTCTTC. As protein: CASRDDEQDYYNEQFF.

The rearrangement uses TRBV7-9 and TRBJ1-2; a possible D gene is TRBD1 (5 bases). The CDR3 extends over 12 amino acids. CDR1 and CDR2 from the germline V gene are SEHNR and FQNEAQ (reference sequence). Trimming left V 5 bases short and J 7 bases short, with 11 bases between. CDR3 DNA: TGTGCCAGCAGCATGCACAGGAGTGGCTACACCTTC. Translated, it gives CASSMHRSGYTF.

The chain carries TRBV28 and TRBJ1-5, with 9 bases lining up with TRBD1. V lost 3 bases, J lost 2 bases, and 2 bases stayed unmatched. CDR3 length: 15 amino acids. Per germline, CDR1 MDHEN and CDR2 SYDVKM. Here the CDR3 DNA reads TGTGCCAGCAGTTTCCGGGACAGGGGCAATCAGCCCCAGCATTTT. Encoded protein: CASSFRDRGNQPQHF. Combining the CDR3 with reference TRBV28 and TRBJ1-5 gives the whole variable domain DVKVTQSSRYLVKRTGEKVFLECVQDMDHENMFWYRQDPGLGLRLIYFSYDVKMKEKGDIPEGYSVSREKKERFSLILESASTNQTSMYLCASSFRDRGNQPQHFGDGTRLSIL.

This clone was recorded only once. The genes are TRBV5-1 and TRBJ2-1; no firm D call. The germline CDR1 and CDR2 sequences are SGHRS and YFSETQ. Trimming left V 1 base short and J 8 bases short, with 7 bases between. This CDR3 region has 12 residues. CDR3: CASSLPEDEQFF. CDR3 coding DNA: TGCGCCAGCAGCTTGCCCGAAGATGAGCAGTTCTTC.

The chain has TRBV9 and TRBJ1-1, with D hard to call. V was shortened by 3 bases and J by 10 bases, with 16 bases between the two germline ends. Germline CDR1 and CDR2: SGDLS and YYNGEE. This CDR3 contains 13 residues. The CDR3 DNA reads TGTGCCAGCAGCGCTGACCTCTCTGGCCCAGCTTTCTTT. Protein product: CASSADLSGPAFF. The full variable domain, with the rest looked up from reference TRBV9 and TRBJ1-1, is DSGVTQTPKHLITATGQRVTLRCSPRSGDLSVYWYQQSLDQGLQFLIQYYNGEERAKGNILERFSAQQFPDLHSELNLSSLELGDSALYFCASSADLSGPAFFGQGTRLTVV.

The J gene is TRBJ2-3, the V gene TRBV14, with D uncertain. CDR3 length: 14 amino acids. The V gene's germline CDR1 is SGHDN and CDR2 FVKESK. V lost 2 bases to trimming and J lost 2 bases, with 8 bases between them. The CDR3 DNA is TGTGCCAGCAGCCAACTCGTTGTCACAGATACGCAGTATTTT. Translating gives CASSQLVVTDTQYF.

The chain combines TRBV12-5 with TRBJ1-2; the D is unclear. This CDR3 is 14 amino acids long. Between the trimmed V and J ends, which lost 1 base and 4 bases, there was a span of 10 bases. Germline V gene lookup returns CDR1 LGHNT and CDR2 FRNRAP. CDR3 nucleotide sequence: TGTGCTAGTGGTTTGGGGGGAGCTGCCTATGGCTACACCTTC. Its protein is CASGLGGAAYGYTF.

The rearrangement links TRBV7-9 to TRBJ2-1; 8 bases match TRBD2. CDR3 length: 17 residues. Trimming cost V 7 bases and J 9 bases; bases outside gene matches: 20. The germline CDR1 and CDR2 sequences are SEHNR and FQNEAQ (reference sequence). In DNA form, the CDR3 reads TGTGCCAGCACCCCGAGGTCGGATAGCGGGGTCTTCGGTGAGCAGTTCTTC. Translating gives CASTPRSDSGVFGEQFF.

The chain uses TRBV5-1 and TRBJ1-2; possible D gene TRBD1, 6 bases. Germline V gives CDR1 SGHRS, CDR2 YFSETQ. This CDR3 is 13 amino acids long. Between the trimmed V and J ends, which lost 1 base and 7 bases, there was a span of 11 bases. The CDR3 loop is CASSLNREAGYTF. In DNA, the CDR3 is TGCGCCAGCAGCTTGAACAGGGAGGCTGGCTACACCTTC. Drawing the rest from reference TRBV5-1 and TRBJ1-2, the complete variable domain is KAGVTQTPRYLIKTRGQQVTLSCSPISGHRSVSWYQQTPGQGLQFLFEYFSETQRNKGNFPGRFSGRQFSNSRSEMNVSTLELGDSALYLCASSLNREAGYTFGSGTRLTVV.